This T cell receptor beta chain was observed in a study of persistence of HIV-infected CD4 T cells. This nonspecific control used anti-CD3/anti-CD28 bead stimulation of CD4+ T cells. Sorting of responding CD4+ T cells relied on upregulated CD40 ligand together with CD69. The CDR3 sequence is 15 residues long. V was clipped by 3 bases and J by 4 bases, with 15 bases between them. The germline CDR1 and CDR2 sequences are LGHDT and YNNKEL (reference sequence). As concerns this clone: As yet, its antigen is unknown.

Sequencing used immunoSEQ version 4 in survey mode. Clones were sequenced by immunoSEQ multiplex PCR, and TCRdb holds only the in-frame ones, with some missing. The sample yields tens of thousands of clones, about 85% seen once. Study results and caveats: TCR oligoclonality correlated with proviral oligoclonality in the same sorted populations. TCRbeta richness was lower in CMV- and Gag-responding cells than in anti-CD3/anti-CD28-responding cells.

The source material was CD4+ T cells sorted from PBMCs after approximately 19-hour stimulation, sampled from a patient who received antiretroviral therapy. The chain links TRBV3-1 (or the pseudogene TRBV3-2) to TRBJ2-5, with D hard to call. The sequence came from an adult woman with HIV who was CMV-seropositive. The DNA of the CDR3 is TGTGCCAGCAGCCAGAATAGTGACATTTTAGAGACCCAGTACTTC. Translation gives CASSQNSDILETQYF.